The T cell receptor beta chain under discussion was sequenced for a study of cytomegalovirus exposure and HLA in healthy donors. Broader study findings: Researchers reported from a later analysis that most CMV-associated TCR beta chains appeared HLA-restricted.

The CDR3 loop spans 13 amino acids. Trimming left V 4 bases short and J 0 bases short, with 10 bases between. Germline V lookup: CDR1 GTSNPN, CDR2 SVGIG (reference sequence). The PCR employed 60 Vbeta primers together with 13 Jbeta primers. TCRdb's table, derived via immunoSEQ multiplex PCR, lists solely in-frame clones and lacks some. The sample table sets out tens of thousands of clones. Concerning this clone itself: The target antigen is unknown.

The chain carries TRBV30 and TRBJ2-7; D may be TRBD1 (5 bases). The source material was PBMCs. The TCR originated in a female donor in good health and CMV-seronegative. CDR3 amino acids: CAWNSGNSYEQYF. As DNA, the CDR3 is TGTGCCTGGAATTCAGGGAACTCCTACGAGCAGTACTTC.